This T cell receptor beta chain stems from a study of shared clonotypes between healthy human individuals. Broader study findings: Tissue TCR repertoires likely differ from these blood-only repertoires.

This was a deep-level run. This table comes from immunoSEQ multiplex PCR, and its TCRdb copy is limited to in-frame clones, with some not included. This sample has more than 450,000 clones; approximately 79% occur once, and the top ten carry about an eighth. As for this clone: The antigen remains undetermined.

Donors, healthy HIV-negative adults, lacked recent acute infections or vaccinations. The donors, all of them Caucasian adults, lived in Nashville, Tennessee. Looked up from germline, CDR1 is MDHEN and CDR2 is SYDVKM. The junction had 2 bases not matched to a gene; V was cut back by 1 base and J by 4 bases. The CDR3 consists of 14 residues. This clonotype was obtained from a woman aged 40 to 55 in good health. Some clones in this sample may be carry-over from other donors' samples. The specimen was PBMCs. This chain joins TRBV28 and TRBJ1-2; 8 nucleotides agree with TRBD1. The CDR3 coding sequence is TGTGCCAGCAGTTTATCTCAGGGGGCCTATGGCTACACCTTC. Protein sequence: CASSLSQGAYGYTF.